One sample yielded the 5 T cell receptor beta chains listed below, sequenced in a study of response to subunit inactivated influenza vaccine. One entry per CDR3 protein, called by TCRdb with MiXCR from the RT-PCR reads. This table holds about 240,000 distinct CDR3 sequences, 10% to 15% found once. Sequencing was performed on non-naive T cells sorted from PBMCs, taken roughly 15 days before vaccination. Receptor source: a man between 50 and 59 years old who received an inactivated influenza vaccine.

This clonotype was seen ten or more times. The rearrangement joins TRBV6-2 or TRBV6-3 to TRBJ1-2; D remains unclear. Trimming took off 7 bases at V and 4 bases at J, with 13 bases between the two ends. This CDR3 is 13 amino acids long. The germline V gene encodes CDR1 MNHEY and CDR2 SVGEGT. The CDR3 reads CASTPDGSYGYTF. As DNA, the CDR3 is TGTGCCAGCACCCCGGACGGTTCCTATGGCTACACCTTC.

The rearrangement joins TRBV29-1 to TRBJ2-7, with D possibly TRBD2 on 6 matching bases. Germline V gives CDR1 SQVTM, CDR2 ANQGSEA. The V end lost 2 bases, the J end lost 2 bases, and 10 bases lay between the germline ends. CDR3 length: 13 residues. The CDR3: CSVERAGTYEQYF. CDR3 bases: TGCAGCGTTGAAAGAGCGGGCACCTACGAGCAGTACTTC.

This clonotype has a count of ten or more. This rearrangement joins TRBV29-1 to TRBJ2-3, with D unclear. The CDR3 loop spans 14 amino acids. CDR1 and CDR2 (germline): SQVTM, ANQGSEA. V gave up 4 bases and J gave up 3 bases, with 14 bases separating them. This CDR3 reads CSVVQPYRTDTQYF. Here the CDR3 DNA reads TGCAGCGTTGTGCAGCCTTATAGAACAGATACGCAGTATTTT.

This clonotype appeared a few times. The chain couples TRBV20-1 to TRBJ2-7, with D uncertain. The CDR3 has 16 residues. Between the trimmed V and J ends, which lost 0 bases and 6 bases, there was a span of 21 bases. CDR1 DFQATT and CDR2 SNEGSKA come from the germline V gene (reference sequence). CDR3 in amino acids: CSAREVNLVKGSEQYF. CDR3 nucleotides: TGCAGTGCTAGAGAGGTTAACCTGGTTAAGGGTTCCGAGCAGTACTTC.

CDR3 protein: CASSLERQGVRSEQFF. The CDR3 DNA is TGTGCCAGCAGCTTGGAGCGACAGGGCGTGAGGAGTGAGCAGTTCTTC. The gene calls are TRBV7-6 and TRBJ2-1; TRBD1 agrees at 7 bases. Germline V lookup: CDR1 SGHVS, CDR2 FNYEAQ. V was clipped by 3 bases and J by 9 bases; unmatched bases: 14. The CDR3 is 16 residues long.